Following are 26 T cell receptor beta chains from one sample sequenced in a study of T cells in women clearing cervical HPV infection (dated by TCRdb to 2017 to 2018). Preparation of the library involved the immunoSEQ multiplex PCR assay. TCRdb's version of the immuneACCESS table is confined to in-frame rearrangements and falls short of the full clone set. An unresolved V gene accounts for under half of the shortfall where checked; the remainder is of unknown origin. The table of this sample itemizes about 35,000 clones. The top ten constitute about 7.2% of the sample. The specimen was blood buffy coat. These receptors were taken from a woman between 18 and 70 years old with a cervical HPV16 infection that either progressed to CIN3+ or cleared (not recorded which).

The DNA read from the CDR3 is TGTGCCAGCAGCCCCAACAGGGACACTGAA. Translation: CASSPNRDTE. The whole CDR3 reads CASSPNRDTEAFF. The chain carries TRBV7-2 and TRBJ1-1; tentative D call: TRBD1 (6 bases). The read terminates 3 residues ahead of where the CDR3 ends, so the germline J gene completes it. V lost 5 bases to trimming and J lost 3 bases, with 10 bases between them. Germline V lookup: CDR1 SGHTA, CDR2 FQGNSA. CDR3 size: 13 residues.

CDR3 loop: CASSFYQETQYF. The CDR3 DNA, read in part, is TGTGCCAGCAGCTTCTACCAAGAGACC. This chain links TRBV5-8 with TRBJ2-5; D gene ambiguous. The read halts 3 residues ahead of the CDR3 end, with the missing end drawn from the germline J gene. The V end was cut by 2 bases, the J end by 0 bases, with 2 bases between. This CDR3 is built from 12 residues. Germline V gene data show CDR1 as SGHTS and CDR2 as YDEGEE.

Details on this clone: The read comes to an end 3 residues before the CDR3 does, leaving the germline J gene to fill in the end. The chain combines TRBV19 with TRBJ1-4; TRBD1 might be the D (6 bases). Germline values: CDR1 LNHDA, CDR2 SQIVND (reference sequence). The CDR3 length is 15 residues. Trimming removed 4 bases at V and 5 bases at J, with 14 bases between. The part of the CDR3 DNA that was read is TGTGCCAGTAGTAGACTCGGGACAAAAAATGAAAAA. Translating it yields CASSRLGTKNEK. The whole CDR3 protein reads CASSRLGTKNEKLFF.

Partial CDR3 DNA: TGTGCCAGTAGGGACGGACAGGGGGATTTCTATGGT. Residues: CASRDGQGDFYG. The entire CDR3 reads CASRDGQGDFYGQYF. The chain links TRBV19 to TRBJ2-4, with TRBD1 identical over 10 bases. From the germline J gene comes the end of the CDR3, since the read stops 3 residues before it. Per germline, CDR1 LNHDA and CDR2 SQIVND (reference sequence). This CDR3 has 15 amino acids.

Remarks on this clone: The read halts 3 residues ahead of the CDR3 end, with the missing end drawn from the germline J gene. The V and J genes are TRBV12-3 or TRBV12-4 and TRBJ2-3, with 10 bases aligning to TRBD2. The CDR3 loop spans 17 amino acids. J was trimmed by 1 base and V by 5 bases; bases with no gene match: 9. The CDR3 protein is CASSPPRLAGGTDTQYF. CDR3 DNA (partial): TGTGCCAGCAGTCCCCCCAGGCTAGCGGGGGGCACAGATACG.

As for this clone: The read ends 3 residues before the CDR3 terminus; that terminus is restored from the germline J gene. The J gene is TRBJ2-2, the V gene TRBV6-2 or TRBV6-3; 11 nucleotides match TRBD1. Trimming removed 6 bases from V and 5 bases from J; junction bases left unmatched: 5. The CDR3 spans 15 residues. Per germline, CDR1 MNHEY and CDR2 SVGEGT. The sequenced part of the CDR3 DNA is TGTGCCAGCAGCAAAGGGACAGGGGGGACCGGGGAG. Translating it yields CASSKGTGGTGE. The full CDR3 protein reads CASSKGTGGTGELFF.

To note about this clone: From the germline J gene comes the end of the CDR3, since the read stops 3 residues before it. This sequence joins TRBV19 and TRBJ2-3; possible D gene TRBD1, 5 bases. The germline CDR1 and CDR2 sequences are LNHDA and SQIVND (reference sequence). This CDR3 contains 15 residues. The covered CDR3 bases are TGTGCCAGTAGTATAGTCCCGCAGGGTCAAGAGACG. Translating it yields CASSIVPQGQET. The complete CDR3 sequence is CASSIVPQGQETQYF.

As concerns this clone: The DNA ends 3 residues before the CDR3 does, and the rest of the CDR3 is filled in from the germline J gene. The chain carries TRBV7-9 and TRBJ2-3; possible D gene TRBD2, 6 bases. Germline V CDR1 and CDR2: SEHNR, FQNEAQ (reference sequence). This CDR3 contains 14 residues. CDR3 residues: CASSLSGFSETQYF. CDR3 DNA, as far as it was read: TGTGCCAGCAGCTTAAGCGGGTTTTCTGAGACG.

With regard to this clone: The CDR3 goes on 3 residues after the read ends, and that part is filled in from the germline J gene. V usage is TRBV18 and J usage is TRBJ2-5; 8 positions agree with TRBD1. This CDR3 comprises 15 residues. The V gene end was trimmed by 3 bases and the J gene end by 5 bases; junction bases not matched to a gene: 8. Germline V gene lookup returns CDR1 KGHSH and CDR2 LQKENI. This chain's CDR3 is CASSPQDRGSETQYF. CDR3 DNA, as far as it was read: TGTGCCAGCTCACCGCAAGACAGGGGCTCCGAGACC.

As for this clone: The read ends 3 residues before the CDR3 terminus; that terminus is restored from the germline J gene. The chain has TRBV5-1 and TRBJ2-7, with TRBD2 identical over 14 bases. This CDR3 comprises 15 residues. Germline CDR1 is SGHRS and CDR2 is YFSETQ. J was trimmed by 4 bases and V by 3 bases; bases with no gene match: 3. This CDR3 is CASSSRTSGGYEQYF. The DNA read from the CDR3 is TGCGCCAGCAGCTCAAGGACTAGCGGGGGGTACGAG.

As regards this clone: The CDR3 end lies 3 residues beyond the end of the read and is filled in from the germline J gene. The chain employs TRBV20-1 and TRBJ2-2, with TRBD2 identical over 15 bases. From germline, CDR1 is DFQATT and CDR2 SNEGSKA (reference sequence). After removal of 2 bases from V and 5 bases from J, the junction contained 12 bases not matched to a gene. The CDR3 is 19 amino acids. Partial CDR3 DNA: TGCAGTGCTAGATTAATCGGACTAGCGGGGGGGCCGGGAACCGGGGAG. Amino acid sequence: CSARLIGLAGGPGTGE. In full, the CDR3 reads CSARLIGLAGGPGTGELFF.

Concerning this clone: The read falls 3 residues short of the CDR3 end, and the missing part is taken from the germline J gene. The chain joins TRBV5-5 to TRBJ1-5; weak D call: TRBD1 (6 bases). Germline loops: CDR1 SGHKS, CDR2 YYEKEE (reference sequence). V lost 1 base, J lost 4 bases, and 9 bases lay in between. The CDR3 loop spans 14 amino acids. CDR3 protein: CASSLLGGNQPQHF. The CDR3 DNA, read in part, is TGTGCCAGCAGCTTGTTAGGGGGTAATCAGCCC.

On this clone itself: Sequencing ends 3 residues short of the CDR3 end; the germline J gene provides the rest. The rearrangement uses TRBV7-9 and TRBJ1-2, with 7 bases aligning to TRBD1. CDR3 length: 14 residues. Germline CDR1 and CDR2: SEHNR and FQNEAQ (reference sequence). CDR3 bases read: TGTGCCAGCAGCGACCGGGACAGCTACAATGAC. Protein: CASSDRDSYND. The CDR3 reads in full as CASSDRDSYNDYTF.

On this clone: With the read ending 3 residues before the CDR3 end, the germline J gene is used to fill in that end. The V and J genes are TRBV2 and TRBJ2-3; 10 bases are a match to TRBD1. The CDR3 runs 18 residues. Germline V gene sequence: CDR1 SNHLY, CDR2 FYNNEI. CDR3 in amino acids: CASSVGGFSTGGMETQYF. The sequenced part of the CDR3 DNA is TGTGCCAGCAGTGTAGGTGGTTTTTCGACAGGGGGCATGGAGACG.

On this clone itself: From the germline J gene comes the end of the CDR3, since the read stops 3 residues before it. V gene TRBV5-5 combines with J gene TRBJ2-3; a weak D match, TRBD2 (6 bases). With 4 bases removed from V and 4 bases from J, the gap between germline ends came to 13 bases. The CDR3 contains 14 residues. Per the germline V gene, CDR1 is SGHKS and CDR2 is YYEKEE (reference sequence). The CDR3 DNA, read in part, is TGTGCCAGCAGCGGCGGAGGGGTGGCAGATACG. Protein: CASSGGGVADT. The whole CDR3 is CASSGGGVADTQYF.

This clone ranks as medium-sized (0.01 to 0.1%) in terms of frequency. The CDR3 end falls 3 residues outside the read, so it is completed with the germline J gene. The V and J genes are TRBV7-2 and TRBJ1-6, with a possible D match to TRBD1 (5 bases). This CDR3 is built from 13 residues. Germline values: CDR1 SGHTA, CDR2 FQGNSA. V shed 1 base and J shed 10 bases, with 8 bases lying between them. This CDR3 reads CASSLDRHSPLHF. CDR3 bases read: TGTGCCAGCAGCTTAGACAGGCACTCACCC.

Concerning this clone: The CDR3 end falls 3 residues outside the read, so it is completed with the germline J gene. The chain uses TRBV30 and TRBJ2-5; perhaps D is TRBD1 or TRBD2 (5 bases each). Per the germline V gene, CDR1 is GTSNPN and CDR2 is SVGIG (reference sequence). CDR3 length: 15 residues. V gave up 2 bases and J gave up 1 base, with 14 bases separating them. CDR3 DNA, as far as it was read: TGTGCCTGGAGTAACTCAGGGAGCCCCCAAGAGACC. It codes for CAWSNSGSPQET. The full CDR3 protein is CAWSNSGSPQETQYF.

Concerning this clone: The read terminates 3 residues ahead of where the CDR3 ends, so the germline J gene completes it. The chain recombines TRBV20-1 with TRBJ1-2; D might be TRBD1 (5 bases). V lost 5 bases and J lost 5, with 9 bases in between. Looked up from germline, CDR1 is DFQATT and CDR2 is SNEGSKA (reference sequence). The CDR3 is 11 residues long. CDR3 in amino acids: CSAQGEYGYTF. The part of the CDR3 DNA that was read is TGCAGTGCTCAGGGAGAGTATGGC.

In the case of this clone: The CDR3 extends 3 residues past the end of the read, so its final part is completed from the germline J gene. The gene calls are TRBV5-4 and TRBJ2-1; D may be TRBD2 (6 bases). Trimming took off 4 bases at V and 4 bases at J, with 9 bases between the two ends. Germline V CDR1 and CDR2: SGHNT, YYREEE (reference sequence). CDR3 length equals 13 residues. The DNA read from the CDR3 is TGTGCCAGCAGCGGGGACTTATACAATGAG. Translating it yields CASSGDLYNE. The whole CDR3 sequence reads CASSGDLYNEQFF.

The DNA read from the CDR3 is TGCAGTGCCCGACAGGGAGGGTCAATAAACACTGAA. Encoded protein: CSARQGGSINTE. The whole CDR3 sequence is CSARQGGSINTEAFF. The V and J genes are TRBV20-1 and TRBJ1-1, with 7 positions matching TRBD1. The read finishes 3 residues shy of the CDR3 end, and the germline J gene is used to complete it. The V gene end was trimmed by 6 bases and the J gene end by 2 bases; junction bases not matched to a gene: 12. CDR3 size: 15 residues. From germline, CDR1 is DFQATT and CDR2 SNEGSKA (reference sequence).

On this clone: The CDR3 end lies 3 residues beyond the end of the read and is filled in from the germline J gene. This rearrangement joins TRBV18 to TRBJ2-4, with D possibly matching TRBD1 (6 bases). Germline CDR1 reads KGHSH; CDR2 reads LQKENI. The CDR3 is 16 amino acids. Partial CDR3 DNA: TGTGCCAGCTCACACGAACCCGGGACAAATAACTATGGT. Protein: CASSHEPGTNNYG. The whole CDR3 protein reads CASSHEPGTNNYGQYF.

A remark on this clone: The germline gene is not matched at one end of the junction; a read error may be the cause. This CDR3 reads CASSRTSDRVETQYF. CDR3 DNA, as far as it was read: TGCGCCAGCAGCCGGACCAGTGACAGGGTTGAGACC. The chain combines TRBV4-2 with TRBJ2-5; TRBD1 matches 7 bases. The read stops 3 residues short of the end of the CDR3; the missing end is completed from the germline J gene. Germline V CDR1 and CDR2: LGHNA, YNFKEQ. The CDR3 is 15 residues long.

About this clone itself: The read ends 3 residues before the CDR3 terminus; that terminus is restored from the germline J gene. The rearrangement links TRBV20-1 to TRBJ2-2; TRBD1 matches at 7 bases. This CDR3 is built from 14 residues. Germline V gives CDR1 DFQATT, CDR2 SNEGSKA (reference sequence). V gave up 3 bases and J gave up 5 bases; unmatched junction bases: 6. CDR3 sequence: CSASQTGVTGELFF. The part of the CDR3 DNA that was read is TGCAGTGCTAGCCAAACAGGGGTTACCGGGGAG.

The covered CDR3 bases are TGCAGTGCTAGAAATCGCGGAGTCTTGAGCTCCTATAATTCACCC. Protein product: CSARNRGVLSSYNSP. The full CDR3 is CSARNRGVLSSYNSPLHF. This chain connects TRBV20-1 to TRBJ1-6; D not resolved. The read ends 3 residues before the CDR3 terminus; that terminus is restored from the germline J gene. CDR1 DFQATT and CDR2 SNEGSKA come from the germline V gene (reference sequence). The CDR3 consists of 18 residues. Trimming left V 2 bases short and J 0 bases short, with 17 bases between.

A remark on this clone: With the read ending 3 residues before the CDR3 end, the germline J gene is used to fill in that end. The rearrangement joins TRBV4-1 to TRBJ1-2; 7 bases fit TRBD1. Germline V lookup: CDR1 MGHRA, CDR2 YSYEKL. The CDR3 totals 14 residues. The ends lost 4 bases at V and 6 bases at J; junction bases unmatched: 8. The CDR3 DNA, read in part, is TGCGCCAGCAGCCGCGAGACAGGGATTAATGGC. This translates into CASSRETGING. In full, the CDR3 reads CASSRETGINGYTF.

About this clone: The missing CDR3 end, 3 residues past where the read stops, is filled in from the germline J gene. The chain couples TRBV19 to TRBJ1-2; D gene ambiguous. V was pared by 6 bases and J by 1 base, with 15 bases between. Per the germline V gene, CDR1 is LNHDA and CDR2 is SQIVND (reference sequence). The CDR3 is 15 residues long. CDR3: CASSHRASLNYGYTF. The sequenced part of the CDR3 DNA is TGTGCCAGTAGCCATAGGGCCAGCCTTAACTATGGC.